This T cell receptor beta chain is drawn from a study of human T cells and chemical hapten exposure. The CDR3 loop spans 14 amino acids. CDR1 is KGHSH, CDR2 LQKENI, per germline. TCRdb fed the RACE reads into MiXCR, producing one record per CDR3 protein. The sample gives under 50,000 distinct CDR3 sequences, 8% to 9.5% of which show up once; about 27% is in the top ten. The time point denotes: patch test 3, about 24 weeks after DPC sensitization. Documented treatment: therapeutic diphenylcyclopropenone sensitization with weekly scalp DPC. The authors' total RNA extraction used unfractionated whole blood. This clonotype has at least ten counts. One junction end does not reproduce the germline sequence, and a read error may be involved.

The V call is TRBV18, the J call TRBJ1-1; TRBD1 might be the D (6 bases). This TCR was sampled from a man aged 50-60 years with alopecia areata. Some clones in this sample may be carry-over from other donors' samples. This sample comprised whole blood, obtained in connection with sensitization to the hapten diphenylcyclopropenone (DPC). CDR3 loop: CASSPQGWETEAFF. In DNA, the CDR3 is TGTGCCAGCTCTCCACAGGGTTGGGAGACTGAAGCTTTCTTT.